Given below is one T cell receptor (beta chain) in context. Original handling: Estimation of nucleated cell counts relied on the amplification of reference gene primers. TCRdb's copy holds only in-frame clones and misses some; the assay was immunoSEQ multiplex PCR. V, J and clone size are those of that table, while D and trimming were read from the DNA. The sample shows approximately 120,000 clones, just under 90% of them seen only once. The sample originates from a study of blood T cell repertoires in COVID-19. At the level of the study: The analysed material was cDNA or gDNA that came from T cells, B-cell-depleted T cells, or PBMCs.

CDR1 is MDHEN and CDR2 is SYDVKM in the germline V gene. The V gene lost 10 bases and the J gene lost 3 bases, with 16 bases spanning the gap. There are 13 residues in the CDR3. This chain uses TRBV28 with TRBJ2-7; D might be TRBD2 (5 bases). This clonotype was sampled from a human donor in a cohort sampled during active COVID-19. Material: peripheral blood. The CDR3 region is CATESREDYEQYF. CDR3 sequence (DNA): TGTGCCACGGAATCCCGGGAAGACTACGAGCAGTACTTC.